These 21 T cell receptor beta chains originate from one sample sequenced in a study of T cells in Graves' hyperthyroidism and ophthalmopathy. Template material for amplifying TCR beta CDR3 regions consisted of RNA transcripts. During a first-round RT-PCR of the TCR CDR3, the HTBI primer set was used. MiXCR was run by TCRdb on the multiplex PCR reads, yielding one entry per CDR3 protein. The sample has some 350,000 distinct CDR3 sequences, about 15% seen once. Sample: blood. The receptors here all came from a woman in her fifties or sixties with Graves' ophthalmopathy.

In its sample, this clonotype was seen many times. V usage is TRBV6-1 and J usage is TRBJ1-2; D is unclear. The germline V gene encodes CDR1 MNHNS and CDR2 SASEGT. The CDR3 runs 14 residues. V was pared by 3 bases and J by 1 base, with 9 bases between. CDR3 in DNA: TGTGCCAGCAGTGATTCACGGGATAACTATGGCTACACCTTC. Its translation: CASSDSRDNYGYTF.

The V and J genes are TRBV29-1 and TRBJ2-1, with unresolved D. Gene TRBJ2-7 matches the end of the DNA better, so the J call may be wrong. The CDR3 extends over 14 amino acids. Per the germline V gene, CDR1 is SQVTM and CDR2 is ANQGSEA. The CDR3 DNA reads TGCAGCGTTGATAGGGTAACCCGCTACAATGAGCAGTACTTC. Its protein is CSVDRVTRYNEQYF.

A few counts support this clonotype. The chain combines TRBV5-4 with TRBJ2-1, with 7 positions matching TRBD2. The CDR3 runs to 15 residues. The germline V gene has CDR1 SGHNT and CDR2 YYREEE (reference sequence). V dropped 0 bases and J dropped 4; count of bases not matched to a gene: 4. In nucleotides, the CDR3 is TGTGCCAGCAGCTTGGAAGCGGGGAGATACAATGAGCAGTTCTTC. It translates to CASSLEAGRYNEQFF.

In its sample, this clonotype was seen many times. The CDR3 protein is CAWNQPEGRGDTQYF. CDR3 DNA: TGTGCCTGGAACCAGCCTGAGGGGAGAGGAGATACGCAGTATTTT. V usage is TRBV30 and J usage is TRBJ2-3, with D perhaps TRBD1 or TRBD2 (5 bases each). This CDR3 region has 15 residues. Germline V gene sequence: CDR1 GTSNPN, CDR2 SVGIG (reference sequence). Between the trimmed V and J ends, which lost 4 bases and 5 bases, there was a span of 19 bases.

This clonotype was found many times. The J gene is TRBJ1-6, the V gene TRBV7-6; no firm D call. The ends were cut back, 3 bases at V and 6 bases at J, with 6 bases in the middle. This CDR3 spans 13 amino acids. Germline CDR1 SGHVS, CDR2 FNYEAQ. The CDR3 sequence is CASSFDLNSPLHF. DNA for the CDR3: TGTGCCAGCAGCTTCGACCTTAATTCACCCCTCCACTTT.

In its sample, this clonotype was seen many times. The rearrangement joins TRBV29-1 to TRBJ1-1; TRBD1 is a possible D gene (5 bases). The CDR3 runs 14 residues. Trimming left V 4 bases short and J 4 bases short, with 16 bases between. Germline V CDR1 and CDR2: SQVTM, ANQGSEA. The CDR3 spells CSVAGGDYGTEAFF. DNA of the CDR3: TGCAGCGTTGCCGGGGGTGATTATGGCACTGAAGCTTTCTTT.

This rearrangement joins TRBV24-1 to TRBJ2-2; no reliable D call. There are 15 residues in the CDR3. The germline V gene has CDR1 KGHDR and CDR2 SFDVKD. Between the trimmed V and J ends, which lost 5 bases and 0 bases, there was a span of 9 bases. CDR3 in amino acids: CATSGAVSNTGELFF. CDR3 coding DNA: TGTGCCACCAGTGGGGCGGTCTCGAACACCGGGGAGCTGTTTTTT.

The gene calls are TRBV19 and TRBJ2-1; TRBD1 matches at 11 bases. CDR1 LNHDA and CDR2 SQIVND come from the germline V gene (reference sequence). Trimming took 5 bases from V and 0 from J; bases not matched to a gene: 3. There are 16 residues in the CDR3. The CDR3 nucleotides read TGTGCCAGTAGTGCCGGGACAGGGGGCTCCTACAATGAGCAGTTCTTC. Translating it yields CASSAGTGGSYNEQFF.

This clonotype was observed at least ten times. V usage is TRBV30 and J usage is TRBJ1-5; D might be TRBD1 (6 bases). Between the trimmed V and J ends, which lost 0 bases and 6 bases, there was a span of 6 bases. Germline CDR1 and CDR2: GTSNPN and SVGIG (reference sequence). The CDR3 extends over 12 amino acids. CDR3 DNA sequence: TGTGCCTGGAGTGTAGGGGGTCAGCCCCAGCATTTT. Its translation is CAWSVGGQPQHF. The full variable domain, its missing parts supplied by reference TRBV30 and TRBJ1-5, is SQTIHQWPATLVQPVGSPLSLECTVEGTSNPNLYWYRQAAGRGLQLLFYSVGIGQISSEVPQNLSASRPQDRQFILSSKKLLLSDSGFYLCAWSVGGQPQHFGDGTRLSIL.

The genes are TRBV28 and TRBJ2-5; possibly TRBD2 for D (6 bases). With 5 bases removed from V and 4 bases from J, the gap between germline ends came to 14 bases. In germline, CDR1 is MDHEN, CDR2 SYDVKM. The CDR3 extends over 14 amino acids. CDR3 amino acids: CASSLRAGRETQYF. CDR3 sequence (DNA): TGTGCCAGCAGTCTCCGAGCGGGTAGAGAGACCCAGTACTTC.

This clonotype was detected many times. The gene calls are TRBV2 and TRBJ1-2; D is ambiguous. The V and J ends lost 4 bases and 7 bases respectively, with 13 bases between them. Germline-derived CDR1 and CDR2 are SNHLY and FYNNEI. This CDR3 has 13 amino acids. CDR3 amino acids: CASSVPPGGGYTF. In DNA form, the CDR3 reads TGTGCCAGCAGTGTGCCCCCGGGCGGTGGCTACACCTTC.

The chain is built from TRBV6-2 or TRBV6-3 and TRBJ1-5; D call uncertain. Germline V gene data show CDR1 as MNHEY and CDR2 as SVGEGT. V lost 2 bases to trimming and J lost 3 bases, with 11 bases between them. CDR3 size: 15 residues. The CDR3 DNA is TGTGCCAGCAGTTACCTCCGGAAGATCAATCAGCCCCAGCATTTT. Translating it yields CASSYLRKINQPQHF.

This clonotype came up many times. This chain uses TRBV30 with TRBJ2-1; D is perhaps TRBD2 (6 bases). The CDR3 extends over 13 amino acids. Trimming took 4 bases from V and 3 from J, leaving 10 bases between them. The V gene's germline CDR1 is GTSNPN and CDR2 SVGIG (reference sequence). The CDR3 DNA sequence: TGTGCCTGGACCACTAGCTACTACAATGAGCAGTTCTTC. Translated, it gives CAWTTSYYNEQFF.

The chain combines TRBV18 with TRBJ2-3; D is possibly TRBD2 (6 bases). V shed 3 bases and J shed 2 bases, with 12 bases lying between them. CDR3 size: 15 residues. CDR1 and CDR2 from the germline V gene are KGHSH and LQKENI. Here the CDR3 DNA reads TGTGCCAGCTCACCCAGGGACTTCATCACAGATACGCAGTATTTT. Translated, it gives CASSPRDFITDTQYF.

V is TRBV6-5 and J is TRBJ2-1; 8 bases line up with TRBD1. J lost 8 bases, V lost 4 bases, and 7 bases had no gene match. There are 14 residues in the CDR3. Looked up from germline, CDR1 is MNHEY and CDR2 is SVGAGI. As DNA, the CDR3 is TGTGCCAGCAGTTGGACAGGGCAAGGGGATGAGCAGTTCTTC. Its translation is CASSWTGQGDEQFF.

This clonotype was recorded at least ten times. V gene TRBV7-9 combines with J gene TRBJ2-5; D not certain. The CDR3 contains 12 residues. Germline CDR1 reads SEHNR; CDR2 reads FQNEAQ (reference sequence). V dropped 5 bases and J dropped 0 bases, with 4 bases sitting between them. The CDR3 is CASSPHQETQYF. CDR3 DNA sequence: TGTGCCAGCAGCCCGCACCAAGAGACCCAGTACTTC. Using reference TRBV7-9 and TRBJ2-5 for the parts outside the CDR3, the full variable domain is DTGVSQNPRHKITKRGQNVTFRCDPISEHNRLYWYRQTLGQGPEFLTYFQNEAQLEKSRLLSDRFSAERPKGSFSTLEIQRTEQGDSAMYLCASSPHQETQYFGPGTRLLVL.

The chain carries TRBV7-2 and TRBJ2-1; D call uncertain. Germline-derived CDR1 and CDR2 are SGHTA and FQGNSA. Trimming stripped 3 bases from V and 0 bases from J, with 6 bases between. This CDR3 comprises 14 residues. The CDR3 DNA reads TGTGCCAGCAGCTTTAGGGCCTCCTACAATGAGCAGTTCTTC. This encodes CASSFRASYNEQFF.

The chain joins TRBV11-2 to TRBJ2-5; no firm D call. Germline CDR1 and CDR2: SGHAT and FQNNGV. This CDR3 region has 11 residues. The V end was cut by 7 bases, the J end by 1 base, with 4 bases between. CDR3 sequence: CASTSQETQYF. The CDR3 coding sequence is TGTGCCAGCACCAGCCAAGAGACCCAGTACTTC.

With regard to this clonotype: The DNA is left out, because the CDR3 cannot be placed on it with certainty; the CDR3 is given as TCRdb lists it. The rearrangement uses TRBV5-1 and TRBJ1-3; the D segment call TRBD1 is taken from the table without a DNA check. Germline V gives CDR1 SGHRS, CDR2 YFSETQ. The CDR3 has 16 amino acids, counting both end residues. This CDR3 is CASSVAGGSFGNTIDF.

V gene TRBV11-3 combines with J gene TRBJ2-1; 9 nucleotides align to TRBD2. V shed 5 bases and J 5 bases; nucleotides not matched to a gene: 10. Germline V gene data show CDR1 as SGHNT and CDR2 as YENEEA. The CDR3 covers 16 residues. The CDR3 DNA sequence: TGTGCCAGCAGCCAGAGTCGGGCTAGCGGGGACAATGAGCAGTTCTTC. Translation gives CASSQSRASGDNEQFF.

This clonotype was found many times. The chain joins TRBV6-1 to TRBJ2-5; TRBD2 agrees at 7 bases. This CDR3 contains 13 residues. Losses at the gene ends were 6 bases for V and 2 bases for J; bases not matched to a gene: 3. Per germline, CDR1 MNHNS and CDR2 SASEGT. CDR3 nucleotide sequence: TGTGCCAGCAGGATGGGGGGGCAAGAGACCCAGTACTTC. Its translation: CASRMGGQETQYF.